The 16 T cell receptor beta chains in this list originate from one sample, sequenced in a study of identical twins. Each CDR3 protein is one row after TCRdb ran MiXCR on the 5' RACE reads. The sample lists hundreds of thousands of distinct CDR3 sequences, about 8.1% occurring once. The data were also submitted as part of a second study, on yellow fever vaccine responses in identical twins.

The sequenced sample consisted of memory (CD45RO+) T cells sorted from blood. These receptors were collected from a woman aged 18-29 years in good health.

This clonotype was seen at least ten times. The rearrangement links TRBV3-1 to TRBJ2-5; a weak D match, TRBD1 (5 bases). Germline CDR1 LGHDT, CDR2 YNNKEL (reference sequence). Trimming shortened V by 5 bases and J by 3 bases, and 13 bases separated the two germline ends. The CDR3 is made up of 14 amino acids. The CDR3 sequence: CASSTRAGKETQYF. The CDR3, as DNA: TGTGCCAGCAGCACCCGAGCAGGGAAAGAGACCCAGTACTTC.

This clonotype has ten or more counts. This chain connects TRBV7-3 to TRBJ2-2, with D possibly TRBD2 on 5 matching bases. The ends were cut back, 5 bases at V and 2 bases at J, with 12 bases in the middle. The CDR3 spans 15 residues. CDR1 and CDR2 from the germline V gene are SGHTA and FQGTGA. In nucleotides, the CDR3 is TGTGCCAGCAGCCCCAGCGGACCAAACACCGGGGAGCTGTTTTTT. Translation gives CASSPSGPNTGELFF. Looking up the rest from reference TRBV7-3 and TRBJ2-2 gives the full variable domain: GAGVSQTPSNKVTEKGKYVELRCDPISGHTALYWYRQSLGQGPEFLIYFQGTGAADDSGLPNDRFFAVRPEGSVSTLKIQRTERGDSAVYLCASSPSGPNTGELFFGEGSRLTVL.

This clonotype came up a few times. The V gene is TRBV7-2, the J gene TRBJ2-4; 10 bases are shared with TRBD1. Germline assignment: CDR1 SGHTA and CDR2 FQGNSA. Unmatched junction bases numbered 4, after V lost 0 bases and J lost 8 bases. The length of the CDR3 is 15 residues. The CDR3 protein is CASSLAGQGRDIQYF. The CDR3, as DNA: TGTGCCAGCAGCTTAGCGGGACAGGGGAGGGACATTCAGTACTTC.

This clonotype came up a few times. The J gene is TRBJ2-5, the V gene TRBV12-3 or TRBV12-4, with TRBD1 identical over 7 bases. The CDR3 sequence is 13 residues long. Trimming at V came to 1 base and at J to 7 bases, leaving 3 bases not matched to a gene. Here the CDR3 DNA reads TGTGCCAGCAGTTTAGTGTCAGGGGGGACCCAGTACTTC. Residues: CASSLVSGGTQYF.

Note on this clonotype: This clone may be a read error of a much larger clone one base away. V is TRBV4-1 and J is TRBJ2-5; D unclear. The germline V gene encodes CDR1 MGHRA and CDR2 YSYEKL. This CDR3 contains 13 residues. This CDR3 reads CDSSQGGVGTQYF. The CDR3 nucleotides are TGCGACAGCAGCCAAGGCGGAGTGGGGACCCAGTACTTC.

This clonotype has more than one count but fewer than ten. V and J are TRBV3-1 and TRBJ1-1; perhaps TRBD1 as D (5 bases). V was cut by 2 bases and J by 2 bases, with 12 bases left in between. The germline V gene has CDR1 LGHDT and CDR2 YNNKEL (reference sequence). This CDR3 comprises 15 residues. CDR3 coding DNA: TGTGCCAGCAGCCAACCAAAGGGACCTAACACTGAAGCTTTCTTT. It translates to CASSQPKGPNTEAFF.

In this sample, this clonotype turned up many times. CDR3: CASTSGQARIIYGYTF. CDR3 bases: TGTGCCAGCACCTCAGGACAGGCTCGAATAATCTATGGCTACACCTTC. The genes are TRBV28 and TRBJ1-2; the match to TRBD1 covers 7 bases. This CDR3 has 16 residues. In germline, CDR1 is MDHEN, CDR2 SYDVKM. The V gene end was trimmed by 7 bases and the J gene end by 4 bases; junction bases not matched to a gene: 15.

This clonotype was detected many times. The chain combines TRBV25-1 with TRBJ2-5; weak D call: TRBD1 (5 bases). V lost 4 bases and J lost 2, with 14 bases in between. The CDR3 loop spans 15 amino acids. Germline loops: CDR1 MGHDK, CDR2 SYGVNS. The CDR3 DNA sequence: TGTGCCAGCAGTGCAGGACATTTCGATCAAGAGACCCAGTACTTC. Protein sequence: CASSAGHFDQETQYF.

This clonotype has a count of ten or more. This chain uses TRBV5-1 with TRBJ2-7; possible D gene TRBD2, 6 bases. Between the trimmed V and J ends, which lost 1 base and 2 bases, there was a span of 10 bases. Germline V gene lookup returns CDR1 SGHRS and CDR2 YFSETQ. This CDR3 has 14 residues. The CDR3: CASSLSGPTYEQYF. CDR3 sequence (DNA): TGCGCCAGCAGCTTGAGCGGGCCGACCTACGAGCAGTACTTC.

The chain links TRBV2 to TRBJ1-5, with TRBD1 identical over 8 bases. There are 18 residues in the CDR3. The germline CDR1 and CDR2 sequences are SNHLY and FYNNEI. V trimming: 4 bases; J trimming: 6 bases; junction bases outside the gene matches: 17. CDR3 bases: TGTGCCAGCAGTGTGGCGGCCTATAGGACAGGGATCGGTCAGCCCCAGCATTTT. Its translation is CASSVAAYRTGIGQPQHF.

There are many counts of this clonotype. The CDR3 bases are TGTGCCAGCAGTTTTTGGCTAGCCCATTACAATGAGCAGTTCTTC. Amino acid sequence: CASSFWLAHYNEQFF. V gene TRBV12-3 or TRBV12-4 combines with J gene TRBJ2-1, with D possibly TRBD2 on 5 matching bases. The CDR3 covers 15 residues. Between the trimmed V and J ends, which lost 3 bases and 4 bases, there was a span of 13 bases.

This chain links TRBV6-4 with TRBJ1-2; 10 bases fit TRBD1. Losses at the gene ends were 7 bases for V and 2 bases for J; bases not matched to a gene: 7. Per germline, CDR1 MRHNA and CDR2 SNTAGT. This CDR3 has 15 residues. The CDR3 DNA reads as TGTGCCAGCAATGGACCGGACAGGGGGAACTATGGCTACACCTTC. Translating it yields CASNGPDRGNYGYTF.

This chain uses TRBV5-4 with TRBJ1-1; TRBD1 might be the D (5 bases). Germline CDR1 is SGHNT and CDR2 is YYREEE (reference sequence). V gave up 3 bases and J gave up 6 bases, with 12 bases separating them. CDR3 length: 13 residues. CDR3 sequence: CASSSLSGAEAFF. In DNA form, the CDR3 reads TGTGCCAGCAGCTCCCTGTCGGGGGCTGAAGCTTTCTTT.

This clonotype came up many times. This chain links TRBV6-1 with TRBJ1-2, with unresolved D. From germline, CDR1 is MNHNS and CDR2 SASEGT. The V end was cut by 6 bases, the J end by 4 bases, with 15 bases between. The CDR3 is 14 amino acids. The CDR3 DNA sequence: TGTGCCAGCAGCGACGTCTTTCTGGGCTATGGCTACACCTTC. Its protein is CASSDVFLGYGYTF.

This clonotype was picked up many times. The genes are TRBV29-1 and TRBJ2-1, with 9 bases matching TRBD1. Trimming cost V 7 bases and J 8 bases; bases outside gene matches: 9. The germline V gene has CDR1 SQVTM and CDR2 ANQGSEA. This CDR3 is 13 amino acids long. The CDR3 here is CSARDRVFDEQFF. The CDR3 bases are TGCAGCGCCCGGGACAGGGTTTTTGATGAGCAGTTCTTC.

This chain connects TRBV29-1 to TRBJ2-7, with 7 bases fitting TRBD2. The CDR3 covers 15 residues. The V and J ends lost 1 base and 0 bases, in that order; junction bases with no gene match: 6. The germline CDR1 and CDR2 sequences are SQVTM and ANQGSEA. The CDR3 DNA follows: TGCAGCGTTGAAGTTGGGCTAGCGGACTCCTACGAGCAGTACTTC. Translated: CSVEVGLADSYEQYF.